Below are 17 T cell receptor beta chains sequenced from a single sample in a study of control samples from healthy donors and cancer patients. The table came from immunoSEQ multiplex PCR; TCRdb's copy has only in-frame clones and leaves some out. This table holds 57,000 or so clones, about 93% found once. The sample was blood. These receptors all stem from a man aged 30-40 years in good health.

The chain joins TRBV19 to TRBJ2-7; D is ambiguous. Trimming removed 6 bases from V and 0 bases from J, with 6 bases in between. This CDR3 is 12 amino acids long. CDR1 and CDR2 (germline): LNHDA, SQIVND (reference sequence). The CDR3 reads CASRSPSYEQYF. CDR3 nucleotides: TGTGCCAGTAGATCCCCCTCCTACGAGCAGTACTTC.

This chain uses TRBV4-1 with TRBJ2-1; perhaps TRBD1 as D (6 bases). The CDR3 loop spans 16 amino acids. CDR1 MGHRA and CDR2 YSYEKL come from the germline V gene. Trimming took off 2 bases at V and 1 base at J, with 12 bases between the two ends. CDR3 residues: CASSQQGTPSYNEQFF. The CDR3 DNA sequence: TGCGCCAGCAGCCAACAAGGGACACCGTCCTACAATGAGCAGTTCTTC.

The V and J genes are TRBV7-2 and TRBJ1-3, with a weak D call TRBD1 (6 bases). The V and J ends lost 4 bases and 2 bases respectively, with 9 bases between them. This CDR3 has 14 residues. Germline loops: CDR1 SGHTA, CDR2 FQGNSA. The CDR3: CASSSQGAGNTIYF. Here the CDR3 DNA reads TGTGCCAGCAGCTCACAGGGCGCTGGAAACACCATATATTTT.

CDR3 region: CASSLGRGRGGADTQYF. CDR3 sequence (DNA): TGTGCCAGCAGCTTGGGGAGGGGCAGGGGAGGCGCAGATACGCAGTATTTT. This rearrangement joins TRBV13 to TRBJ2-3; perhaps TRBD2 as D (7 bases). CDR3 size: 17 residues. Trimming removed 3 bases from V and 4 bases from J, with 20 bases in between. Germline assignment: CDR1 PRHDT and CDR2 FYEKMQ (reference sequence).

The V and J genes are TRBV2 and TRBJ2-7; D gene ambiguous. The germline V gene encodes CDR1 SNHLY and CDR2 FYNNEI. This CDR3 spans 12 amino acids. Between the trimmed V and J ends, which lost 6 bases and 4 bases, there was a span of 10 bases. The CDR3 reads CASRETRYEQYF. For the CDR3, the DNA is TGTGCCAGCAGAGAGACCCGATACGAGCAGTACTTC.

The rearrangement links TRBV11-2 to TRBJ2-7; 10 bases agree with TRBD1. The germline V gene encodes CDR1 SGHAT and CDR2 FQNNGV. This CDR3 is built from 17 residues. V lost 2 bases and J lost 0; bases outside the gene matches: 7. This CDR3 is CASSLQDWTGGSYEQYF. CDR3 nucleotides: TGTGCCAGCAGCTTACAAGACTGGACAGGGGGCTCCTACGAGCAGTACTTC. Using reference TRBV11-2 and TRBJ2-7 for the parts outside the CDR3, the full variable domain is EAGVAQSPRYKIIEKRQSVAFWCNPISGHATLYWYQQILGQGPKLLIQFQNNGVVDDSQLPKDRFSAERLKGVDSTLKIQPAKLEDSAVYLCASSLQDWTGGSYEQYFGPGTRLTVT.

This clone was recorded only once. V and J are TRBV3-1 (or the pseudogene TRBV3-2) and TRBJ2-5; 13 bases fit TRBD2. This CDR3 has 17 amino acids. The trim removed 1 base at V and 2 bases at J, leaving 4 bases unmatched. CDR1 is LGHDT and CDR2 is YNNKEL in the germline V gene (reference sequence). The CDR3 reads CASSQGTSGGGQETQYF. CDR3 DNA: TGTGCCAGCAGCCAAGGAACTAGCGGGGGGGGACAAGAGACCCAGTACTTC.

V gene TRBV28 combines with J gene TRBJ1-1; no reliable D call. Germline V gene lookup returns CDR1 MDHEN and CDR2 SYDVKM. Trimming shortened V by 7 bases and J by 4 bases, and 4 bases separated the two germline ends. The CDR3 consists of 10 residues. The CDR3 sequence: CASISTEAFF. In DNA form, the CDR3 reads TGTGCCAGCATCTCCACTGAAGCTTTCTTT.

For the CDR3, the DNA is TGTGCCAGCAGCCCCTCCCTGAGCTCTGGAAACACCATATATTTT. Its translation: CASSPSLSSGNTIYF. The chain is built from TRBV11-2 and TRBJ1-3; D is unclear. This CDR3 has 15 residues. From germline, CDR1 is SGHAT and CDR2 FQNNGV. V was clipped by 5 bases and J by 0 bases, with 11 bases between them.

V usage is TRBV19 and J usage is TRBJ2-1, with TRBD1 identical over 7 bases. The germline V gene has CDR1 LNHDA and CDR2 SQIVND (reference sequence). The CDR3 sequence is 14 residues long. V lost 4 bases to trimming and J lost 5 bases; unmatched junction nucleotides: 5. The DNA for the CDR3 is TGTGCCAGTAGTACCGGGGACAGCGACAATGAGCAGTTCTTC. Its protein product is CASSTGDSDNEQFF.

The CDR3 loop reads CASSPQGATKNIQYF. The CDR3 bases are TGTGCCAGCAGCCCACAGGGTGCCACCAAAAACATTCAGTACTTC. The chain links TRBV5-6 to TRBJ2-4, with D possibly being TRBD1 (6 bases). Germline V gene lookup returns CDR1 SGHDT and CDR2 YYEEEE. This CDR3 region has 15 residues. V dropped 4 bases and J dropped 2 bases, with 13 bases sitting between them.

This sequence joins TRBV5-6 and TRBJ2-3; D call uncertain. Trimming pared 8 bases from V and 0 bases from J, leaving 10 bases between. In germline, CDR1 is SGHDT, CDR2 YYEEEE. The CDR3 runs to 13 residues. The CDR3 sequence: CASSPLSTDTQYF. The DNA of the CDR3 is TGTGCCAGTAGTCCCCTCAGCACAGATACGCAGTATTTT.

This rearrangement joins TRBV15 to TRBJ2-5, with a tentative D call TRBD2 (5 bases). The CDR3 sequence is 16 residues long. Germline CDR1 LNHNV, CDR2 YYDKDF (reference sequence). Trimming cost V 1 base and J 2 bases, with 14 bases left between them. CDR3 residues: CATSRVGQPGQETQYF. The CDR3 region has the DNA TGTGCCACCAGCAGAGTTGGGCAGCCGGGACAAGAGACCCAGTACTTC.

Within the sample, this clone is medium-sized. The chain couples TRBV5-4 to TRBJ1-1; the D is unclear. This CDR3 spans 12 amino acids. Per the germline V gene, CDR1 is SGHNT and CDR2 is YYREEE (reference sequence). Trimming removed 4 bases from V and 0 bases from J, with 4 bases in between. The CDR3 nucleotides are TGTGCCAGCAGCCTCGTGAACACTGAAGCTTTCTTT. Its protein product is CASSLVNTEAFF. Full variable domain (rest looked up from reference TRBV5-4 and TRBJ1-1): ETGVTQSPTHLIKTRGQQVTLRCSSQSGHNTVSWYQQALGQGPQFIFQYYREEENGRGNFPPRFSGLQFPNYSSELNVNALELDDSALYLCASSLVNTEAFFGQGTRLTVV.

This clone was observed once. The rearrangement links TRBV7-9 to TRBJ2-1, with TRBD2 matching 13 bases. Germline lookup yields CDR1 SEHNR and CDR2 FQNEAQ (reference sequence). Trimming removed 3 bases from V and 3 bases from J; junction bases left unmatched: 5. The CDR3 spans 17 residues. In DNA form, the CDR3 reads TGTGCCAGCAGCTTGACTAGCGGGGGGCCTTACTACAATGAGCAGTTCTTC. Protein sequence: CASSLTSGGPYYNEQFF.

The rearrangement links TRBV6-6 to TRBJ2-2, with TRBD2 matching over 12 bases. This CDR3 has 17 amino acids. CDR1 is MNHNY, CDR2 SVGAGI, per germline (reference sequence). V lost 5 bases, J lost 2 bases, and 6 bases stayed unmatched. CDR3 region: CASSLRTSGINTGELFF. CDR3 nucleotide sequence: TGTGCCAGCAGTCTCAGGACTAGCGGGATCAACACCGGGGAGCTGTTTTTT.

The CDR3: CASSIWTGLNEKLFF. In DNA form, the CDR3 reads TGTGCCAGTAGTATATGGACAGGGCTAAATGAAAAACTGTTTTTT. This sequence joins TRBV19 and TRBJ1-4; 8 nucleotides align to TRBD1. The CDR3 is made up of 15 amino acids. The germline CDR1 and CDR2 sequences are LNHDA and SQIVND (reference sequence). V lost 2 bases to trimming and J lost 5 bases; unmatched junction nucleotides: 4.